This T cell receptor beta chain is drawn from a study of blood T cell repertoires in COVID-19. About the study: Sites in the United States, Italy and Spain provided acute and convalescent COVID-19 samples.

Participants spanned ages about 18 to 100 years and resided in some 22 US areas. Within the 2 weeks before study entry, each person in the exposed group met a COVID-19 case. In the original analysis: For nucleated cells, counts were estimated from reference gene primer amplification. The method was immunoSEQ multiplex PCR; TCRdb's version includes in-frame clones alone and lacks a portion of them. D and trimming were read from the DNA, whereas the V and J calls and clone size are those reported in that table. The sample records roughly 180,000 clones, around 80% being singletons. The CDR3 consists of 14 residues. The ends were cut back, 2 bases at V and 2 bases at J, with 10 bases in the middle. In germline, CDR1 is LGHNA, CDR2 YSLEER.

The clonotype comes from a man aged 55 to 69 who had been exposed to COVID-19. Specimen: PBMCs or T cells enriched from blood (not recorded which). This chain uses TRBV4-3 with TRBJ2-7, with a tentative D call TRBD2 (7 bases). CDR3 sequence reads: CASSQRGGAYEQYF. DNA of the CDR3: TGCGCCAGCAGCCAAAGAGGGGGGGCCTACGAGCAGTACTTC.